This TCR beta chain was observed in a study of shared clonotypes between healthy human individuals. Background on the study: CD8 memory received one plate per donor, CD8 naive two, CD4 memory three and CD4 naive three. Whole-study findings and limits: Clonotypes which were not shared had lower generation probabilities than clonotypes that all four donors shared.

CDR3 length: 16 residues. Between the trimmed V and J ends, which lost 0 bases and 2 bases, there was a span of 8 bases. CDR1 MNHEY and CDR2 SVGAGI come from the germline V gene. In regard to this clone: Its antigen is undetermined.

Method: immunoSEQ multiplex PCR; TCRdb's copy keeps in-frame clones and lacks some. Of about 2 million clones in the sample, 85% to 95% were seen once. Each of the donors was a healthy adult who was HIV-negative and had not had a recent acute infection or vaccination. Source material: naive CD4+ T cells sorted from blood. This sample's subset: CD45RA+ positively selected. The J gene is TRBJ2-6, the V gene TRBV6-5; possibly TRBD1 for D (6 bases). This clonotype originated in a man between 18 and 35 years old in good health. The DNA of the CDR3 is TGTGCCAGCAGTTACTCGCAGGGGACTGGGGCCAACGTCCTGACTTTC. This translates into CASSYSQGTGANVLTF.